This T cell receptor (beta chain) was identified in a study of cytomegalovirus exposure and HLA in healthy donors. Germline loops: CDR1 LGHNA, CDR2 YNFKEQ. Trimming took 4 bases from V and 5 from J; bases not matched to a gene: 3. The CDR3 is made up of 14 amino acids. PCR was performed using 60 Vbeta and 13 Jbeta primers. Method: immunoSEQ multiplex PCR; TCRdb's copy keeps in-frame clones and lacks some. Of 90,000 to 120,000 clones in the sample, roughly four fifths are singletons; the top ten hold approximately 2%. The receptor's source is a man aged 18 to 30 in good health and CMV-seronegative. The sequenced sample consisted of PBMCs. The chain carries TRBV4-2 and TRBJ2-7; the match to TRBD1 covers 12 bases. This chain's CDR3 is CASSRDRGPDEQYF. The CDR3 bases are TGTGCCAGCAGCCGGGACAGGGGGCCGGACGAGCAGTACTTC.